One sample yielded the 32 T cell receptor beta chains listed below, sequenced in a study of shared clonotypes between healthy human individuals. Measured with immunoSEQ multiplex PCR; TCRdb has only the in-frame clones, and not every one. The sample includes around 2,000,000 clones, roughly 91% of them seen just once. Only CD45RO-negative cells positively selected for CCR7 counted as naive CD8 cells, so terminally differentiated effector memory CD45RA+ cells were excluded. The sequencing input was naive CD8+ T cells from PBMCs. All receptors derive from a man aged 18 to 29 in good health. Some clones in this sample may be carry-over from other donors' samples.

In this sample, this clone turned up once. V gene TRBV29-1 combines with J gene TRBJ2-1; 9 nucleotides line up with TRBD1. V dropped 5 bases and J dropped 10; count of bases not matched to a gene: 6. Germline V gene data show CDR1 as SQVTM and CDR2 as ANQGSEA. CDR3 length equals 12 residues. The CDR3 DNA reads as TGCAGCGTTCCGAGACAGGGGGGGGAGCAGTTCTTC. Its protein product is CSVPRQGGEQFF.

The chain joins TRBV6-6 to TRBJ1-2; no clear D. V was clipped by 7 bases and J by 2 bases, with 17 bases between them. The CDR3 covers 15 residues. The germline gives CDR1 MNHNY, CDR2 SVGAGI (reference sequence). The CDR3 nucleotides are TGTGCCAGCATCATGACTGGGCAGACGAACTATGGCTACACCTTC. It is translated as CASIMTGQTNYGYTF.

The rearrangement joins TRBV6-6 to TRBJ2-7; 8 nucleotides match TRBD2. Losses at the gene ends were 8 bases for V and 7 bases for J; bases not matched to a gene: 16. This CDR3 has 15 amino acids. Germline assignment: CDR1 MNHNY and CDR2 SVGAGI (reference sequence). The CDR3 spells CASVPQEAGVGEQYF. The DNA of the CDR3 is TGTGCCAGCGTGCCCCAAGAAGCGGGAGTGGGAGAGCAGTACTTC.

Comment on this clone: The sample has other DNA sequences that encode this CDR3 too. V is TRBV27 and J is TRBJ1-4; tentatively, D is TRBD1 (5 bases). V lost 3 bases and J lost 4, with 9 bases in between. This CDR3 comprises 14 residues. From germline, CDR1 is MNHEY and CDR2 SMNVEV (reference sequence). The CDR3 coding sequence is TGTGCCAGCAGTTTGGGGACTGTTAATGAAAAACTGTTTTTT. Protein product: CASSLGTVNEKLFF. The whole variable domain, remainder taken from reference TRBV27 and TRBJ1-4, is EAQVTQNPRYLITVTGKKLTVTCSQNMNHEYMSWYRQDPGLGLRQIYYSMNVEVTDKGDVPEGYKVSRKEKRNFPLILESPSPNQTSLYFCASSLGTVNEKLFFGSGTQLSVL.

This chain uses TRBV7-3 with TRBJ2-3; D gene uncertain. V was cut by 4 bases and J by 2 bases, with 7 bases left in between. The length of the CDR3 is 13 residues. Per germline, CDR1 SGHTA and CDR2 FQGTGA. The CDR3: CASSSRNTDTQYF. CDR3 DNA sequence: TGTGCCAGCAGCTCGAGGAACACAGATACGCAGTATTTT.

The chain joins TRBV27 to TRBJ1-4; D gene unclear. The CDR3 contains 14 residues. Looked up from germline, CDR1 is MNHEY and CDR2 is SMNVEV (reference sequence). Trimming took off 5 bases at V and 2 bases at J, with 9 bases between the two ends. The CDR3 spells CASSPFPTNEKLFF. The CDR3 DNA follows: TGTGCCAGCAGTCCCTTCCCGACTAATGAAAAACTGTTTTTT.

This clone occurred a few times. The genes are TRBV29-1 and TRBJ2-2, with D possibly being TRBD2 (6 bases). The CDR3 has 13 amino acids. Trimming shortened V by 7 bases and J by 5 bases, and 14 bases separated the two germline ends. Germline-derived CDR1 and CDR2 are SQVTM and ANQGSEA. CDR3 bases: TGCAGCGCCCGGACTATAGGGACCGGGGAGCTGTTTTTT. It codes for CSARTIGTGELFF.

The genes are TRBV7-9 and TRBJ2-4, with 8 bases fitting TRBD1. CDR1 is SEHNR, CDR2 FQNEAQ, per germline (reference sequence). The CDR3 loop spans 16 amino acids. Trimming removed 2 bases from V and 9 bases from J; junction bases left unmatched: 12. CDR3 DNA sequence: TGTGCCAGCAGCTTAACCGGTCAGGACAGGGCCCCCATTCAGTACTTC. Its protein product is CASSLTGQDRAPIQYF.

The chain is built from TRBV2 and TRBJ2-1; the match to TRBD2 covers 10 bases. Germline V lookup: CDR1 SNHLY, CDR2 FYNNEI. This CDR3 contains 15 residues. V shed 6 bases, J shed 5 bases, and the junction held 7 bases outside the gene matches. CDR3 DNA sequence: TGTGCCAGCAGCACTCCCGGGACTAGCGACAATGAGCAGTTCTTC. Protein: CASSTPGTSDNEQFF.

V usage is TRBV27 and J usage is TRBJ2-7, with D maybe TRBD2 (6 bases). Trimming removed 4 bases at V and 5 bases at J, with 18 bases between. The CDR3 spans 15 residues. The germline V gene has CDR1 MNHEY and CDR2 SMNVEV (reference sequence). The chain's CDR3 is CASSYSLGGVDEQYF. Written as DNA, the CDR3 is TGTGCCAGCAGTTACAGCCTTGGAGGGGTAGACGAGCAGTACTTC.

The chain is built from TRBV5-1 and TRBJ2-1; 10 bases align to TRBD2. The germline CDR1 and CDR2 sequences are SGHRS and YFSETQ. This CDR3 has 18 amino acids. Trimming removed 4 bases from V and 2 bases from J; junction bases left unmatched: 12. DNA for the CDR3: TGCGCCAGCAGCCCGACTAGCGGGTCGTCCCCCCCCTACAATGAGCAGTTCTTC. Residues: CASSPTSGSSPPYNEQFF.

V gene TRBV5-1 combines with J gene TRBJ2-5, with D possibly being TRBD2 (5 bases). In germline, CDR1 is SGHRS, CDR2 YFSETQ. The germline V and J ends were trimmed by 4 bases and 6 bases, with 13 bases remaining between them. CDR3 length: 13 amino acids. DNA of the CDR3: TGCGCCAGCAGCCCGGTTCCGGGGAAGACCCAGTACTTC. It specifies CASSPVPGKTQYF.

The CDR3 protein is CASSLARGEEFF. CDR3 nucleotide sequence: TGCGCCAGCAGCTTGGCCAGGGGGGAAGAGTTCTTC. This chain connects TRBV5-1 to TRBJ2-1; weak D call: TRBD1 (7 bases). Germline assignment: CDR1 SGHRS and CDR2 YFSETQ. V gave up 0 bases and J gave up 14 bases, with 12 bases separating them. The CDR3 runs to 12 residues.

V is TRBV4-1 and J is TRBJ2-5; D unresolved. The DNA end is a closer match to TRBJ2-7, so the J assignment may be wrong. The CDR3 is 14 amino acids. The V gene's germline CDR1 is MGHRA and CDR2 YSYEKL. DNA of the CDR3: TGCGCCAGCAGCCAAGGCTTGAGAGGCTACGAGCAGTACTTC. Amino acid sequence: CASSQGLRGYEQYF.

This clone was picked up one time. The chain carries TRBV7-2 and TRBJ2-7, with D tentatively TRBD2 (5 bases). Between the trimmed V and J ends, which lost 7 bases and 2 bases, there was a span of 24 bases. Germline values: CDR1 SGHTA, CDR2 FQGNSA. The CDR3 has 17 amino acids. Here the CDR3 reads CASNPLLNGLRPYEQYF. Written as DNA, the CDR3 is TGTGCCAGCAACCCTCTCCTCAACGGACTGAGACCCTACGAGCAGTACTTC.

This clone was recorded only once. This rearrangement joins TRBV4-1 to TRBJ1-1; D unresolved. Germline CDR1 and CDR2: MGHRA and YSYEKL. V gave up 1 base and J gave up 0 bases, with 9 bases separating them. The CDR3 is 15 residues long. This CDR3 reads CASSQGGWLNTEAFF. DNA for the CDR3: TGCGCCAGCAGCCAAGGGGGTTGGTTGAACACTGAAGCTTTCTTT.

This clone was seen just once. The rearrangement joins TRBV30 to TRBJ2-2; D not resolved. V dropped 5 bases and J dropped 5 bases, with 9 bases sitting between them. Germline V gene sequence: CDR1 GTSNPN, CDR2 SVGIG (reference sequence). This CDR3 is built from 12 residues. The CDR3 loop is CAWGDETGELFF. As DNA, the CDR3 is TGTGCCTGGGGGGATGAGACCGGGGAGCTGTTTTTT.

The chain carries TRBV7-3 and TRBJ1-3; TRBD1 aligns across 9 bases. The V gene's germline CDR1 is SGHTA and CDR2 FQGTGA. J gave up 2 bases and V 5 bases, and 4 bases lay outside the gene matches. The CDR3 loop spans 15 amino acids. CDR3 protein: CASSPRTGAGNTIYF. The CDR3 DNA reads as TGTGCCAGCAGCCCGAGGACAGGGGCTGGAAACACCATATATTTT.

V usage is TRBV6-1 and J usage is TRBJ2-3; 11 positions agree with TRBD2. Germline CDR1 is MNHNS and CDR2 is SASEGT. The CDR3 contains 18 residues. Trimming removed 1 base from V and 5 bases from J; junction bases left unmatched: 11. CDR3 region: CASSEVGSGRAEQDTQYF. For the CDR3, the DNA is TGTGCCAGCAGTGAAGTCGGTAGCGGGAGGGCCGAGCAAGATACGCAGTATTTT.

The CDR3: CASSTPRQWGYEQYF. The CDR3 region has the DNA TGTGCCAGCAGTACCCCGAGACAGTGGGGCTACGAGCAGTACTTC. V gene TRBV27 combines with J gene TRBJ2-7, with a possible D match to TRBD1 (5 bases). The CDR3 is made up of 15 amino acids. The V and J ends lost 5 bases and 3 bases respectively, with 17 bases between them. Per the germline V gene, CDR1 is MNHEY and CDR2 is SMNVEV (reference sequence).

This chain connects TRBV27 to TRBJ2-3; D ambiguous. The CDR3 is 15 amino acids. V was cut by 6 bases and J by 4 bases, with 17 bases left in between. Looked up from germline, CDR1 is MNHEY and CDR2 is SMNVEV (reference sequence). This chain's CDR3 is CASSPIVSLADTQYF. As DNA, the CDR3 is TGTGCCAGCAGCCCGATAGTTTCGTTGGCAGATACGCAGTATTTT.

With regard to this clone: The sample contains more than one DNA sequence encoding this CDR3. The rearrangement uses TRBV29-1 and TRBJ2-7; a possible D gene is TRBD1 (6 bases). The CDR3 covers 13 residues. From germline, CDR1 is SQVTM and CDR2 ANQGSEA. Trimming removed 1 base at V and 3 bases at J, with 10 bases between. CDR3 protein: CSVEASDSYEQYF. The CDR3, as DNA: TGCAGCGTTGAAGCCTCGGACAGCTACGAGCAGTACTTC.

This clone was seen only a few times. The rearrangement uses TRBV6-5 and TRBJ2-1, with TRBD1 matching 7 bases. CDR3 length equals 16 residues. Losses at the gene ends were 2 bases for V and 0 bases for J; bases not matched to a gene: 4. Germline V gene data show CDR1 as MNHEY and CDR2 as SVGAGI. The CDR3 here is CASSYLRDSSYNEQFF. In nucleotides, the CDR3 is TGTGCCAGCAGTTACCTACGGGACAGCTCCTACAATGAGCAGTTCTTC.

The count of this clone is one. The J gene is TRBJ2-7, the V gene TRBV5-1; the match to TRBD2 covers 11 bases. Looked up from germline, CDR1 is SGHRS and CDR2 is YFSETQ. This CDR3 region has 15 residues. Trimming at V came to 5 bases and at J to 0 bases, leaving 4 bases not matched to a gene. The chain's CDR3 is CASRPGLAASYEQYF. In DNA, the CDR3 is TGCGCCAGCAGACCGGGACTAGCGGCCTCCTACGAGCAGTACTTC.

This chain uses TRBV9 with TRBJ1-2; unclear D gene. The CDR3 sequence is 15 residues long. The germline CDR1 and CDR2 sequences are SGDLS and YYNGEE. V was pared by 4 bases and J by 5 bases, with 18 bases between. CDR3 nucleotide sequence: TGTGCCAGCAGCTCCCCCAGTCGGGTACGGTATGGCTACACCTTC. Translation gives CASSSPSRVRYGYTF.

The chain recombines TRBV2 with TRBJ2-1, with 8 bases matching TRBD2. The CDR3 contains 16 residues. Germline V gene data show CDR1 as SNHLY and CDR2 as FYNNEI. After removal of 4 bases from V and 3 bases from J, the junction contained 8 bases not matched to a gene. CDR3 protein: CASSGVAGNVYNEQFF. CDR3 in DNA: TGTGCCAGCAGTGGAGTAGCGGGAAATGTCTACAATGAGCAGTTCTTC.

The chain carries TRBV7-2 and TRBJ2-5; 8 positions match TRBD2. The CDR3 loop spans 18 amino acids. V gave up 1 base and J gave up 4 bases; unmatched junction bases: 14. Germline V gives CDR1 SGHTA, CDR2 FQGNSA. Written as DNA, the CDR3 is TGTGCCAGCAGCTTAGTTGTATTAGCGGGACTGCCGGGAGAGACCCAGTACTTC. It encodes CASSLVVLAGLPGETQYF.

The chain recombines TRBV4-3 with TRBJ2-5, with TRBD2 matching over 7 bases. CDR3 size: 14 residues. Germline assignment: CDR1 LGHNA and CDR2 YSLEER. V shed 3 bases and J 4 bases; nucleotides not matched to a gene: 5. The CDR3 is CASSQSGRGETQYF. DNA of the CDR3: TGCGCCAGCAGCCAGAGTGGGAGGGGAGAGACCCAGTACTTC.

This chain links TRBV27 with TRBJ2-1; D may be TRBD2 (6 bases). Germline-derived CDR1 and CDR2 are MNHEY and SMNVEV (reference sequence). Trimming shortened V by 3 bases and J by 2 bases, and 20 bases separated the two germline ends. The CDR3 has 18 amino acids. CDR3 DNA: TGTGCCAGCAGTTTTACAGCCGGGACTCCCGAACCCTACAATGAGCAGTTCTTC. Amino acids: CASSFTAGTPEPYNEQFF.

The chain is built from TRBV9 and TRBJ2-7, with TRBD2 identical over 8 bases. Losses at the gene ends were 3 bases for V and 3 bases for J; bases not matched to a gene: 8. Per the germline V gene, CDR1 is SGDLS and CDR2 is YYNGEE. The CDR3 is 15 amino acids. In DNA, the CDR3 is TGTGCCAGCAGCGAAAGAAGCGGGAGCCTCTACGAGCAGTACTTC. It encodes CASSERSGSLYEQYF.

This clone was seen only once. This chain joins TRBV5-5 and TRBJ1-2, with 9 bases aligning to TRBD1. The J segment lost 8 bases and the V segment lost 3 bases, leaving 11 bases of the junction unmatched. The CDR3 spans 15 residues. CDR1 and CDR2 from the germline V gene are SGHKS and YYEKEE (reference sequence). CDR3 region: CASSWDRAFFQGYTF. Here the CDR3 DNA reads TGTGCCAGCAGCTGGGACAGGGCTTTTTTTCAGGGCTACACCTTC.

J is TRBJ2-2 and V is TRBV5-1; D is undetermined. Germline CDR1 reads SGHRS; CDR2 reads YFSETQ. CDR3 length equals 12 residues. V shed 6 bases and J shed 4 bases, with 7 bases lying between them. This CDR3 reads CASILSTGELFF. DNA of the CDR3: TGCGCCAGCATCCTATCCACCGGGGAGCTGTTTTTT.